The source of this T cell receptor (beta chain) is a study of T cell responses to AZD1222 COVID-19 vaccine. Regarding the study as a whole: The sample set comprised mostly white British donors with more females, and clonal diversity was possibly underestimated. Within unmutated variant regions lay the reported targets of nearly half of spike-specific TCRs. The study sampled repertoires only after the peak T cell response. Just a handful of AZD1222 recipients tested seropositive at baseline.

Note on this clone: Its target is not known.

Germline V lookup: CDR1 LNHDA, CDR2 SQIVND (reference sequence). The CDR3 runs 15 residues. Trimming left V 7 bases short and J 0 bases short, with 12 bases between. Generated by immunoSEQ multiplex PCR, the TCRdb table keeps only in-frame clones and is missing some. The sample records about 120,000 clones, 88% being singletons. The source material was peripheral blood, sampled on day 0 of AZD1222 vaccination. This clonotype was sampled from an adult in good health. The gene calls are TRBV19 and TRBJ1-4, with D possibly being TRBD1 (5 bases). The DNA of the CDR3 is TGTGCCAGTACCCCTTGGGGGGCAACTAATGAAAAACTGTTTTTT. Translated, it gives CASTPWGATNEKLFF.